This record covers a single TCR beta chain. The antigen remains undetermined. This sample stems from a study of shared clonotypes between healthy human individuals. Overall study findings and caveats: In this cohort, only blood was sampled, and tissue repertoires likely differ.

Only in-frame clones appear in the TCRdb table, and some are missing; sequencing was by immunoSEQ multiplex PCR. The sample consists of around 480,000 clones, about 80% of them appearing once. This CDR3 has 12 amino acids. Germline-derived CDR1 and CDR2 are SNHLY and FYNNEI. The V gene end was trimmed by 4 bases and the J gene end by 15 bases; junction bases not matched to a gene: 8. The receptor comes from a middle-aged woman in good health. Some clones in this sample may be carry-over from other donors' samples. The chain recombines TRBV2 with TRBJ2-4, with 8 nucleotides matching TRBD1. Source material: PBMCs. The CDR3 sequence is CASSVDRDRGYF. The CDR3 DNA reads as TGTGCCAGCAGTGTGGACAGGGACAGAGGGTACTTC.